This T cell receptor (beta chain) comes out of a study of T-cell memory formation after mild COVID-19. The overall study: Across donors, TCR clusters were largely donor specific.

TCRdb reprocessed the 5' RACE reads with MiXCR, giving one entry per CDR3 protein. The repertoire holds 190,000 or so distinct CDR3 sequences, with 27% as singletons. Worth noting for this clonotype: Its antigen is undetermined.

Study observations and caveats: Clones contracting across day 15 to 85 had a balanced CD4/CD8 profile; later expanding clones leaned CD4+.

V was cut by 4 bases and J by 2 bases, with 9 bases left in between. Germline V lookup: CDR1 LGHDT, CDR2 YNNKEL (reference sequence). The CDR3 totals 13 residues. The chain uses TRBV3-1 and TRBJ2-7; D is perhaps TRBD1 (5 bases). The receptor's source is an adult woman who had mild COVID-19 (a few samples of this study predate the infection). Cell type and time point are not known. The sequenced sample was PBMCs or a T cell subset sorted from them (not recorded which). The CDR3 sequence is CASSRTNPYEQYF. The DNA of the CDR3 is TGTGCCAGCAGCCGGACAAACCCCTACGAGCAGTACTTC.